A selection of T cell receptor beta chains follows, all from one sample in a study of T cell responses to AZD1222 COVID-19 vaccine. Clones were sequenced by immunoSEQ multiplex PCR, and TCRdb holds only the in-frame ones, with some missing. The sample includes around 140,000 clones, 80% to 95% of them seen just once. The sequenced sample was peripheral blood, obtained on day 0 of AZD1222 vaccination. The receptors originated from an adult in good health. The CDR3 runs from the conserved cysteine through the conserved F or W. The D gene is left open where the match is weak. Some rows have no size entry. The others give once, few or many, or a class for an expanded clone.

len	d_gene	abundance	v_gene	j_gene	CDR3nt	CDR3aa
14	-	once	TRBV24-1	TRBJ1-5	TGTGCCACCAGTGATCACAGGGAGACTCAGCCCCAGCATTTT	CATSDHRETQPQHF
14	TRBD1	-	TRBV6-5	TRBJ2-5	TGTGCCAGCACCCGGGACAGGAGCTCAGAGACCCAGTACTTC	CASTRDRSSETQYF
15	TRBD1	few	TRBV6-1	TRBJ2-7	TGTGCCAGCAGCGAAGGGACAGGGGGGCCTTACGAGCAGTACTTC	CASSEGTGGPYEQYF
13	TRBD2	-	TRBV6-2/TRBV6-3	TRBJ2-1	TGTGCCAGCAGTTACACAGCGGGGAATGAGCAGTTCTTC	CASSYTAGNEQFF
15	TRBD2	once	TRBV5-3	TRBJ2-7	TGTGCCAGAAGCTTTTCGGGACTAGCGGGAAGGGAGCAGTACTTC	CARSFSGLAGREQYF
15	TRBD1	-	TRBV6-1	TRBJ2-5	TGTGCCAGCAGTGAAGGGACAGGGGGCCAAGAGACCCAGTACTTC	CASSEGTGGQETQYF
14	TRBD1	-	TRBV10-2	TRBJ1-2	TGCGCCAGCAGTGAGTTGGGACAGATGGAGGGCTACACCTTC	CASSELGQMEGYTF
17	TRBD2	-	TRBV2	TRBJ2-7	TGTGCCAGCAGTGAAGCGGTCCGGCTAGCGGGAGTCTACGAGCAGTACTTC	CASSEAVRLAGVYEQYF
16	-	-	TRBV11-2	TRBJ2-2	TGTGCCAGCAGCTTACGACCCCCAGGGTATCCCGGGGAGCTGTTTTTT	CASSLRPPGYPGELFF
16	-	-	TRBV3-1/TRBV3-2	TRBJ2-7	TGTGCCAGCGAAAAGGGGTTAGGCTCCAGCTCCTACGAGCAGTACTTC	CASEKGLGSSSYEQYF
16	-	-	TRBV19	TRBJ1-6	TGTGCCAGTAGCCCCGGACAGTTCGGGCCCGCCTCACCCCTCCACTTT	CASSPGQFGPASPLHF
14	-	-	TRBV25-1	TRBJ1-5	TGTGCCAGCAGCCCGGACGATAGCAATCAGCCCCAGCATTTT	CASSPDDSNQPQHF
14	-	-	TRBV14	TRBJ1-1	TGTGCCAGCAGCCAAGAAAGATCAGGCGGGGTAGCTTTCTTT	CASSQERSGGVAFF
13	-	-	TRBV28	TRBJ2-5	TGTGCCAGCAGCCTAACAGGGATGACGACCCAGTACTTC	CASSLTGMTTQYF